Listed below are T cell receptor beta chains from one sample, sequenced in a study of Ad26.COV2.S vaccination and SARS-CoV-2 variants. The assay was immunoSEQ multiplex PCR, and TCRdb's table has in-frame clones only and misses some. There are 300,000 to 400,000 clones in the sample; around 85% occur only once, and about 2.1% lies in the top ten. Specimen: peripheral blood, collected in a trial of Ad26.COV2.S vaccine versus placebo. These receptors were obtained from a person between 18 and 60 years old who received the Ad26.COV2.S COVID-19 vaccine or a placebo. The CDR3 runs from the conserved cysteine through the conserved F or W. The D gene is left open where the match is weak. Clone sizes are given selectively: once, few, many, or a class where the clone is expanded.

clone_size: NA
j_call: TRBJ2-7
d_call: NA
v_call: TRBV6-5
cdr3_nt: TGTGCCAGCAGACACCGGGACACCGAGCAGTACTTC
cdr3_aa: CASRHRDTEQYF

clone_size: NA
j_call: TRBJ1-5
d_call: NA
v_call: TRBV7-8
cdr3_nt: TGTGCCAGCGGACCAGGACAGAGCAATCAGCCCCAGCATTTT
cdr3_aa: CASGPGQSNQPQHF

clone_size: NA
j_call: TRBJ1-5
d_call: NA
v_call: TRBV29-1
cdr3_nt: TGCAGCGCCGCGGCGGGTAGGGGCAATCAGCCCCAGCATTTT
cdr3_aa: CSAAAGRGNQPQHF

clone_size: NA
j_call: TRBJ1-2
d_call: NA
v_call: TRBV29-1
cdr3_nt: TGCAGCGTTGCGGGCAGGGCTGGAGGCTACACCTTC
cdr3_aa: CSVAGRAGGYTF

clone_size: once
j_call: TRBJ2-3
d_call: NA
v_call: TRBV13
cdr3_nt: TGTGCCAGCACACCTTTTCCCAGGGGGGGCAAGGATACGCAGTATTTT
cdr3_aa: CASTPFPRGGKDTQYF

clone_size: NA
j_call: TRBJ1-5
d_call: NA
v_call: TRBV5-1
cdr3_nt: TGCGCCAGCAGCTTGGGCAGTTATCAGCCCCAGCATTTT
cdr3_aa: CASSLGSYQPQHF

clone_size: NA
j_call: TRBJ1-1
d_call: NA
v_call: TRBV29-1
cdr3_nt: TGCAGCGTTTTAATCAGGGCCACTGGGCCTGAAGCTTTCTTT
cdr3_aa: CSVLIRATGPEAFF

clone_size: NA
j_call: TRBJ2-7
d_call: TRBD1
v_call: TRBV18
cdr3_nt: TGTGCCAGCTCACCATTAGGGGGGACAGGGTCTCCGAAGGCCCACGAGCAGTACTTC
cdr3_aa: CASSPLGGTGSPKAHEQYF

clone_size: NA
j_call: TRBJ2-2
d_call: NA
v_call: TRBV7-9
cdr3_nt: TGTGCCAGCAGCCCGAGCACCGGGGAGCTGTTTTTT
cdr3_aa: CASSPSTGELFF

clone_size: NA
j_call: TRBJ2-2
d_call: NA
v_call: TRBV5-1
cdr3_nt: TGCGCCAGCATGGAGACGGGGACGACCGGGGAGCTGTTTTTT
cdr3_aa: CASMETGTTGELFF

clone_size: NA
j_call: TRBJ1-3
d_call: TRBD1
v_call: TRBV5-1
cdr3_nt: TGCGCCAGCAGCCTCGCCGGGACAGGTGGGAACACCATATATTTT
cdr3_aa: CASSLAGTGGNTIYF

clone_size: once
j_call: TRBJ1-6
d_call: NA
v_call: TRBV6-5
cdr3_nt: TGTGCCAGCAGTTACTCGATTCTGGGTGGTTCACCCCTCCACTTT
cdr3_aa: CASSYSILGGSPLHF

clone_size: few
j_call: TRBJ1-5
d_call: TRBD1
v_call: TRBV2
cdr3_nt: TGTGCCAGCAGGCCGAGACAGGGTGGTCAGCCCCAGCATTTT
cdr3_aa: CASRPRQGGQPQHF

clone_size: NA
j_call: TRBJ2-5
d_call: TRBD2
v_call: TRBV7-9
cdr3_nt: TGTGCCAGCAGCCGGGGGACTAGCGGGGCTCAAGAGACCCAGTACTTC
cdr3_aa: CASSRGTSGAQETQYF

clone_size: NA
j_call: TRBJ2-5
d_call: TRBD2
v_call: TRBV10-3
cdr3_nt: TGTGCCTCAAACGGCGGGGGCCAAGAGACCCAGTACTTC
cdr3_aa: CASNGGGQETQYF

clone_size: NA
j_call: TRBJ1-5
d_call: NA
v_call: TRBV15
cdr3_nt: TGTGCCACCAGCCCGGTCAATCAGCCCCAGCATTTT
cdr3_aa: CATSPVNQPQHF

clone_size: once
j_call: TRBJ1-1
d_call: NA
v_call: TRBV30
cdr3_nt: TGTGCCGGGGGAAGGGGGGGCACTGAAGCTTTCTTT
cdr3_aa: CAGGRGGTEAFF

clone_size: NA
j_call: TRBJ1-1
d_call: NA
v_call: TRBV3-1/TRBV3-2
cdr3_nt: TGTGCCAGCAGCCAAGGGCCGGTGAACACTGAAGCTTTCTTT
cdr3_aa: CASSQGPVNTEAFF

clone_size: once
j_call: TRBJ1-3
d_call: NA
v_call: TRBV28
cdr3_nt: TGTGCCAGCAGTCGTAACTCTGGAAACACCATATATTTT
cdr3_aa: CASSRNSGNTIYF

clone_size: NA
j_call: TRBJ1-6
d_call: NA
v_call: TRBV11-2
cdr3_nt: TGTGCCAGCAGTCTAGGGGTTGGCAGGGGAGCGAATTCACCCCTCCACTTT
cdr3_aa: CASSLGVGRGANSPLHF

clone_size: NA
j_call: TRBJ1-2
d_call: NA
v_call: TRBV20-1
cdr3_nt: TGCAGTGCTCCTCAGGGGTATGGCTACACCTTC
cdr3_aa: CSAPQGYGYTF

clone_size: NA
j_call: TRBJ2-3
d_call: NA
v_call: TRBV20-1
cdr3_nt: TGCAGTGCCCCTGGTATAGATACGCAGTATTTT
cdr3_aa: CSAPGIDTQYF

clone_size: NA
j_call: TRBJ2-7
d_call: NA
v_call: TRBV5-4
cdr3_nt: TGTGCCAGCAGCTTGGGGACGGCCCCGAGCTACGAGCAGTACTTC
cdr3_aa: CASSLGTAPSYEQYF

clone_size: NA
j_call: TRBJ2-7
d_call: NA
v_call: TRBV28
cdr3_nt: TGTGCCAGCAGCCAGACAAGTACCTACGAGCAGTACTTC
cdr3_aa: CASSQTSTYEQYF

clone_size: NA
j_call: TRBJ1-2
d_call: NA
v_call: TRBV5-4
cdr3_nt: TGTGCCAGCAGCCAACCAGAGATCTATGGCTACACCTTC
cdr3_aa: CASSQPEIYGYTF

clone_size: few
j_call: TRBJ1-3
d_call: TRBD1
v_call: TRBV5-1
cdr3_nt: TGCGCCAGCAGCGCGACAGGGGCAACTGGAAACACCATATATTTT
cdr3_aa: CASSATGATGNTIYF

clone_size: NA
j_call: TRBJ1-2
d_call: NA
v_call: TRBV6-5
cdr3_nt: TGTGCCAGCAGTTTCCCGGGACAAAGCGGCTACACCTTC
cdr3_aa: CASSFPGQSGYTF

clone_size: NA
j_call: TRBJ2-2
d_call: NA
v_call: TRBV19
cdr3_nt: TGTGCCAGTAAAGGAGAATTGGGACGGAGGAACACCGGGGAGCTGTTTTTT
cdr3_aa: CASKGELGRRNTGELFF

clone_size: once
j_call: TRBJ1-5
d_call: NA
v_call: TRBV7-9
cdr3_nt: TGTGCCTCAGCGTCTGACTTGAATCAGCCCCAGCATTTT
cdr3_aa: CASASDLNQPQHF

clone_size: NA
j_call: TRBJ1-6
d_call: NA
v_call: TRBV30
cdr3_nt: TGTGCCTGGAGTCGTTCCCAGGGCTCCTATAATTCACCCCTCCACTTT
cdr3_aa: CAWSRSQGSYNSPLHF

clone_size: few
j_call: TRBJ1-2
d_call: NA
v_call: TRBV10-2
cdr3_nt: TGCGCCAGCAGTGACGAGGTTAACTATGGCTACACCTTC
cdr3_aa: CASSDEVNYGYTF

clone_size: NA
j_call: TRBJ2-5
d_call: TRBD1
v_call: TRBV2
cdr3_nt: TGTGCCAGCAGCGACAGGGGGCAAGAGACCCAGTACTTC
cdr3_aa: CASSDRGQETQYF

clone_size: once
j_call: TRBJ1-5
d_call: TRBD1
v_call: TRBV19
cdr3_nt: TGTGCCAGTAGTAAGAAACAGGGGGCAAACTGGAGCAATCAGCCCCAGCATTTT
cdr3_aa: CASSKKQGANWSNQPQHF

clone_size: NA
j_call: TRBJ2-1
d_call: TRBD1
v_call: TRBV29-1
cdr3_nt: TGCAGCGTCGACAGGGTTGGAGATGAGCAGTTCTTC
cdr3_aa: CSVDRVGDEQFF

clone_size: once
j_call: TRBJ1-2
d_call: NA
v_call: TRBV5-5
cdr3_nt: TGTGCCAGCAACCTGGGGGATTCCTTCTATGGCTACACCTTC
cdr3_aa: CASNLGDSFYGYTF

clone_size: NA
j_call: TRBJ2-5
d_call: NA
v_call: TRBV7-2
cdr3_nt: TGTGCCAGCAGCCCGACCGCGCCGGGGGAGACCCAGTACTTC
cdr3_aa: CASSPTAPGETQYF

clone_size: few
j_call: TRBJ1-2
d_call: NA
v_call: TRBV5-4
cdr3_nt: TGTGCCAGCAGCGTCCGGGACGCAGCGCCGCAAAACTATGGCTACACCTTC
cdr3_aa: CASSVRDAAPQNYGYTF

clone_size: NA
j_call: TRBJ1-4
d_call: TRBD1
v_call: TRBV19
cdr3_nt: TGTGCCAGTAGTCTGGGGACAGGGGGAGACAAACTGTTTTTT
cdr3_aa: CASSLGTGGDKLFF

clone_size: NA
j_call: TRBJ2-5
d_call: TRBD1
v_call: TRBV6-6
cdr3_nt: TGTGCCAGCAGTCAGACCCGGACAGGGGGAAGGGGAGAGACCCAGTACTTC
cdr3_aa: CASSQTRTGGRGETQYF

clone_size: few
j_call: TRBJ1-1
d_call: NA
v_call: TRBV7-8
cdr3_nt: TGTGCCAGCAGGCCTCAGGGGCTCGGCAATCCAGAAGCTTTCTTT
cdr3_aa: CASRPQGLGNPEAFF

clone_size: NA
j_call: TRBJ1-2
d_call: NA
v_call: TRBV10-3
cdr3_nt: TGTGCCATCAGTGAGAAGTCCGGCTACACCTTC
cdr3_aa: CAISEKSGYTF

clone_size: NA
j_call: TRBJ1-1
d_call: NA
v_call: TRBV18
cdr3_nt: TGTGCCAGCTCACCACCGGGGACGAACACTGAAGCTTTCTTT
cdr3_aa: CASSPPGTNTEAFF

clone_size: NA
j_call: TRBJ2-7
d_call: TRBD1
v_call: TRBV15
cdr3_nt: TGTGCCACCAGCAGAGTTTTGGGACAGGGGTTCGAGCAGTACTTC
cdr3_aa: CATSRVLGQGFEQYF

clone_size: NA
j_call: TRBJ2-3
d_call: NA
v_call: TRBV10-3
cdr3_nt: TGTGCCAGCAGTGGGTCCACAGATACGCAGTATTTT
cdr3_aa: CASSGSTDTQYF

clone_size: NA
j_call: TRBJ1-6
d_call: NA
v_call: TRBV6-5
cdr3_nt: TGTGCCAGCACGACAGGTTATAATTCACCCCTCCACTTT
cdr3_aa: CASTTGYNSPLHF

clone_size: NA
j_call: TRBJ2-6
d_call: NA
v_call: TRBV3-1/TRBV3-2
cdr3_nt: TGTGCCAGCAGCCAAGATGCTGGGGCCAACGTCCTGACTTTC
cdr3_aa: CASSQDAGANVLTF

clone_size: NA
j_call: TRBJ1-1
d_call: NA
v_call: TRBV5-1
cdr3_nt: TGCGCCAGCAGCTACAACAAGAACACTGAAGCTTTCTTT
cdr3_aa: CASSYNKNTEAFF

clone_size: NA
j_call: TRBJ2-5
d_call: NA
v_call: TRBV14
cdr3_nt: TGTGCCAGCAGCCAAGCTGGGGCCGTAGAGACCCAGTACTTC
cdr3_aa: CASSQAGAVETQYF

clone_size: NA
j_call: TRBJ1-2
d_call: NA
v_call: TRBV9
cdr3_nt: TGTGCCAGCAGCGTCGGTCAGGGACCGAACTATGGCTACACCTTC
cdr3_aa: CASSVGQGPNYGYTF

clone_size: once
j_call: TRBJ2-7
d_call: NA
v_call: TRBV16
cdr3_nt: TGTGCCAGCAGCCATGGGGAAACTACCTACGAGCAGTACTTC
cdr3_aa: CASSHGETTYEQYF

clone_size: NA
j_call: TRBJ2-7
d_call: TRBD2
v_call: TRBV18
cdr3_nt: TGTGCCAGCTCACTCCTTCAAACTAGCGGGGGGATTTCCAGCTACGAGCAGTACTTC
cdr3_aa: CASSLLQTSGGISSYEQYF

clone_size: NA
j_call: TRBJ2-3
d_call: NA
v_call: TRBV7-3
cdr3_nt: TGTGCCAGCAGCCTATACCCGGACAGAGAGACAGATACGCAGTATTTT
cdr3_aa: CASSLYPDRETDTQYF

clone_size: NA
j_call: TRBJ2-1
d_call: NA
v_call: TRBV7-3
cdr3_nt: TGTGCCAGCAGCTTAATGGCAGAGTACAATGAGCAGTTCTTC
cdr3_aa: CASSLMAEYNEQFF

clone_size: NA
j_call: TRBJ1-1
d_call: NA
v_call: TRBV7-2
cdr3_nt: TGTGCCAGCAGCTTAGTGAATACCCAGATCTTGAACACTGAAGCTTTCTTT
cdr3_aa: CASSLVNTQILNTEAFF

clone_size: NA
j_call: TRBJ2-5
d_call: NA
v_call: TRBV7-9
cdr3_nt: TGTGCCAGCAGCTTCGGCGGACAGGGAGGGTTAGCAGAGACCCAGTACTTC
cdr3_aa: CASSFGGQGGLAETQYF

clone_size: NA
j_call: TRBJ2-7
d_call: NA
v_call: TRBV4-1
cdr3_nt: TGCGCCAGCAGCCGCGAGCCGGGAGCATACGAGCAGTACTTC
cdr3_aa: CASSREPGAYEQYF

clone_size: once
j_call: TRBJ2-3
d_call: NA
v_call: TRBV9
cdr3_nt: TGTGCCAGCGGGCGCTTCCGGGACTCCAACACAGATACGCAGTATTTT
cdr3_aa: CASGRFRDSNTDTQYF

clone_size: NA
j_call: TRBJ2-1
d_call: NA
v_call: TRBV7-2
cdr3_nt: TGTGCCAGCAGCTTGAACAGAGACAATGAGCAGTTCTTC
cdr3_aa: CASSLNRDNEQFF